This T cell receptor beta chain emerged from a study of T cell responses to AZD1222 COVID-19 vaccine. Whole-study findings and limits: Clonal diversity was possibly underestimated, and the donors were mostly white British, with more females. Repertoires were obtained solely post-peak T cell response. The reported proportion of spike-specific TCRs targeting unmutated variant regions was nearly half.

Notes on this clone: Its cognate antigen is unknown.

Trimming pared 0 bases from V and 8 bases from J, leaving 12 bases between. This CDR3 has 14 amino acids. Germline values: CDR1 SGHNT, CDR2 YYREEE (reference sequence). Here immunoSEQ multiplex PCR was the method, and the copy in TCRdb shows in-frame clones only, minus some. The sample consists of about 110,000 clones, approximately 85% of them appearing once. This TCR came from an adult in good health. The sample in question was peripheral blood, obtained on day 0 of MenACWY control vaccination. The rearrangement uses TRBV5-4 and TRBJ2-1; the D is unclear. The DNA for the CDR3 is TGTGCCAGCAGCTTGGGGGGTAGTAGGCATGAGCAGTTCTTC. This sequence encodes CASSLGGSRHEQFF.